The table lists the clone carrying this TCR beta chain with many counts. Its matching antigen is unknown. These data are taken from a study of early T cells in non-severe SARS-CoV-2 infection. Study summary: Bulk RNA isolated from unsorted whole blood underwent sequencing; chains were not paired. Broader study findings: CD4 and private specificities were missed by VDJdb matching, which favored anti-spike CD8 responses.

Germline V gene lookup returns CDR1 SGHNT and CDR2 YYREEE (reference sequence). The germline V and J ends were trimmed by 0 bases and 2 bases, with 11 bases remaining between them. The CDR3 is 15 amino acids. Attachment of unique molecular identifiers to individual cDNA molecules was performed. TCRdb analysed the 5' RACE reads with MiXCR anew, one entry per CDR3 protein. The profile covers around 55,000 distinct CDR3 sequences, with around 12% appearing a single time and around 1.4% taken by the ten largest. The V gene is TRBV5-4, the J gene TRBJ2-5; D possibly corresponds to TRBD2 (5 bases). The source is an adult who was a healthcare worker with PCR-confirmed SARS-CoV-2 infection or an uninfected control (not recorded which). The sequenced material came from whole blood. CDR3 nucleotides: TGTGCCAGCAGCTTGGCGGGGATTGCTCAAGAGACCCAGTACTTC. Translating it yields CASSLAGIAQETQYF. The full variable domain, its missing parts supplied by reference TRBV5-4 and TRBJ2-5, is ETGVTQSPTHLIKTRGQQVTLRCSSQSGHNTVSWYQQALGQGPQFIFQYYREEENGRGNFPPRFSGLQFPNYSSELNVNALELDDSALYLCASSLAGIAQETQYFGPGTRLLVL.